The TCR beta chain under discussion was sequenced for a study of T cells in Graves' hyperthyroidism and ophthalmopathy. Orbital computed tomography and thyroid ultrasound, together with serum TRAb and thyroxine and clinical symptoms, were used for diagnoses. J was trimmed by 8 bases and V by 5 bases; bases with no gene match: 3. There are 13 residues in the CDR3. Germline values: CDR1 KGHSH, CDR2 LQKENI. TCR beta CDR3 regions were amplified from RNA. First-round RT-PCR with HTBI primers amplified the TCR CDR3 region. In TCRdb, the multiplex PCR reads were re-called with MiXCR into one record per CDR3 protein. Among roughly 510,000 distinct CDR3 sequences listed, about 20% were seen once.

What was sequenced was blood. This receptor was taken from a man between 18 and 35 years old with Graves' hyperthyroidism. The chain is built from TRBV18 and TRBJ2-6, with 7 bases that match TRBD1. Here the CDR3 reads CASSKTGTNVLTF. The CDR3, as DNA: TGTGCCAGCTCAAAGACAGGGACCAACGTCCTGACTTTC.